This T cell receptor (beta chain) comes out of a study of T cells in Graves' hyperthyroidism and ophthalmopathy. Amplified TCR beta CDR3 regions came from RNA transcripts. TCR CDR3 regions were first amplified by RT-PCR with HTBI primers. TCRdb fed the multiplex PCR reads into MiXCR, producing one record per CDR3 protein. The sample has some 650,000 distinct CDR3 sequences, approximately 15% seen once. This clonotype came up a few times. What it recognizes is unknown. Overall study findings and caveats: A 13 V-J model separated ophthalmopathy from stable hyperthyroidism.

CDR3 size: 13 residues. Trimming pared 4 bases from V and 7 bases from J, leaving 14 bases between. The germline V gene has CDR1 SGHRS and CDR2 YFSETQ. The chain joins TRBV5-1 to TRBJ1-1; a possible D gene is TRBD1 (6 bases). Sequenced material: blood. This sequence was found in a woman in her 40s with Graves' ophthalmopathy. The CDR3 sequence is CASSNGQLNEAFF. In DNA form, the CDR3 reads TGCGCCAGCAGCAACGGACAGTTAAATGAAGCTTTCTTT.